These T cell receptor beta chains were read from a single sample in a study of cytomegalovirus exposure and HLA in healthy donors. Some clones are missing from TCRdb's copy, which holds only in-frame ones; the method was immunoSEQ multiplex PCR. The repertoire holds fewer than 110,000 clones, around 79% seen once, with approximately 2% in the top ten. The sample taken for sequencing was PBMCs. These receptors were obtained from a woman aged 40 to 49 in good health and CMV-seronegative. The CDR3 runs from the conserved cysteine through the conserved F or W. The D gene is left open where the match is weak. The size of a clone is reported for some rows only, either as once, few or many, or as a class for expanded clones.

d_gene,abundance,v_gene,j_gene,CDR3nt,CDR3aa
TRBD2,NA,TRBV7-3,TRBJ2-5,TGTGCCAGCAGCTCCGGACTAGAGGGAGAGACCCAGTACTTC,CASSSGLEGETQYF
TRBD2,NA,TRBV11-1,TRBJ2-1,TGTGCCAGCAGCCCCCTAGCGGGGGGCCGAAATGAGCAGTTCTTC,CASSPLAGGRNEQFF
NA,few,TRBV28,TRBJ2-7,TGTGCCAGCAGCCCGCCGTCAGGCGAGCAGTACTTC,CASSPPSGEQYF
NA,once,TRBV5-6,TRBJ1-5,TGTGCCAGCAGCCCAGGGTTAGGTCAGCCCCAGCATTTT,CASSPGLGQPQHF
NA,NA,TRBV5-1,TRBJ2-3,TGCGCCAGCAGCTTGGGGCATTACCCAAGCGCAGATACGCAGTATTTT,CASSLGHYPSADTQYF
NA,NA,TRBV5-6,TRBJ2-5,TGTGCCAGCAGCTTGGCTCCAGGCTCCGGGGGGACCCAGTACTTC,CASSLAPGSGGTQYF
TRBD1,NA,TRBV7-9,TRBJ1-4,TGTGCCAGCAGCAACCGGGACAGTAATGAAAAACTGTTTTTT,CASSNRDSNEKLFF
TRBD1,NA,TRBV5-5,TRBJ2-7,TGTGCCAGCAGCTTAACAGGGGGCTACGAGCAGTACTTC,CASSLTGGYEQYF
NA,NA,TRBV10-3,TRBJ2-4,TGTGCCATCAGGAAGGACATGTCGCAAAACATTCAGTACTTC,CAIRKDMSQNIQYF
TRBD1,NA,TRBV7-8,TRBJ1-1,TGTGCCAGCAGCGATAGATTCGCAGGGGGATTGAACACTGAAGCTTTCTTT,CASSDRFAGGLNTEAFF
TRBD2,few,TRBV7-2,TRBJ2-3,TGTGCCAGCATCCCTTCACTAGCGGGAGGGGATACGCAGTATTTT,CASIPSLAGGDTQYF
TRBD1,NA,TRBV7-9,TRBJ2-3,TGTGCCAGCAGCCCGACAGGGGGTCTCACAGATACGCAGTATTTT,CASSPTGGLTDTQYF
TRBD2,NA,TRBV7-2,TRBJ2-7,TGTGCCAGCCGACTAGCGAGGGAGCAGTACTTC,CASRLAREQYF
TRBD2,NA,TRBV4-3,TRBJ2-3,TGCGCCAGCAGCCAAGTTGGAGCACTAGCGGGCCCTGAGGGAGATACGCAGTATTTT,CASSQVGALAGPEGDTQYF
TRBD1,NA,TRBV5-1,TRBJ2-7,TGCGCCAGCAGCTACAATCCGGGACAGGAAAATTACGAGCAGTACTTC,CASSYNPGQENYEQYF
NA,NA,TRBV9,TRBJ1-4,TGTGCCAGCAGCCTGAACCAGGGAGGAGGCTTAACTAATGAAAAACTGTTTTTT,CASSLNQGGGLTNEKLFF
TRBD1,NA,TRBV7-8,TRBJ2-1,TGTGCCAGCAGCCTGCACCCCGGTAGGGGGCCGGTTGTAGAGCAGTTCTTC,CASSLHPGRGPVVEQFF
NA,NA,TRBV30,TRBJ2-7,TGTGCCTGGAGGCGTTTAGACAGTACCTACGAGCAGTACTTC,CAWRRLDSTYEQYF
NA,NA,TRBV27,TRBJ2-7,TGTGCCAGCAGGCCGAACAGGGGGGGAGAGCAGTACTTC,CASRPNRGGEQYF
NA,few,TRBV9,TRBJ2-3,TGTGCCAGCAGCGTAGACCGCGGAGATACGCAGTATTTT,CASSVDRGDTQYF
TRBD2,NA,TRBV11-1,TRBJ2-2,TGTGCCAGCAGACCTACTAGCGGCCGTGACACCGGGGAGCTGTTTTTT,CASRPTSGRDTGELFF
TRBD1,few,TRBV7-9,TRBJ1-1,TGTGCCAGCAGCACAAGCGGGACAGGGCTAGAAGCTTTCTTT,CASSTSGTGLEAFF
TRBD2,few,TRBV7-6,TRBJ2-5,TGTGCCAGCACCTCAGATGTGACTAGCGGGGGGAAGACCCAGTACTTC,CASTSDVTSGGKTQYF
TRBD1,NA,TRBV11-1,TRBJ1-2,TGTGGATCGACAGGGAGGATACGAAACTATGGCTACACCTTC,CGSTGRIRNYGYTF
TRBD2,once,TRBV30,TRBJ2-1,TGTGCCTGGAGTCTCGGGACTAGCGGGGGTGATGAGCAGTTCTTC,CAWSLGTSGGDEQFF
TRBD1,once,TRBV6-1,TRBJ1-5,TGTGCCAGCAGTGATTTGGAGGGGACAGGGAACCAGCCCCAGCATTTT,CASSDLEGTGNQPQHF
NA,NA,TRBV6-5,TRBJ2-2,TGTGCCAGCAGAATCCAGGGGACCGGGGAGCTGTTTTTT,CASRIQGTGELFF
NA,NA,TRBV7-9,TRBJ1-4,TGTTCCAGCAGCCCCGGATTGGGCAGGGGATACGAAAAACTGTTTTTT,CSSSPGLGRGYEKLFF
NA,few,TRBV2,TRBJ1-2,TGTGCCAGCCAAGACAGAATCTATGGCTACACCTTC,CASQDRIYGYTF
TRBD1,NA,TRBV18,TRBJ1-1,TGTGCCAGCTCACCATTAGCGTTACGGACAGGGGGCGGGAACACTGAAGCTTTCTTT,CASSPLALRTGGGNTEAFF
NA,NA,TRBV20-1,TRBJ1-2,TGCAGTGCCCATGGAGGTGGCTACACCTTC,CSAHGGGYTF
TRBD2,NA,TRBV7-3,TRBJ2-1,TGTGCCAGCAGCTTAACAGCGGGATTCTCCTACAATGAGCAGTTCTTC,CASSLTAGFSYNEQFF
NA,NA,TRBV30,TRBJ1-5,TGTGCCTGGAGTGTCGGGGGAAAGGGGAGCAATCAGCCCCAGCATTTT,CAWSVGGKGSNQPQHF
TRBD1,NA,TRBV27,TRBJ2-2,TGTGCCAGCAGACGACGACAGGGTTCGAACACCGGGGAGCTGTTTTTT,CASRRRQGSNTGELFF
NA,NA,TRBV18,TRBJ2-6,TGTGCCAGCTCACCTGCAGGGGCCGGGGTCGGGTCCAACGTCCTGACTTTC,CASSPAGAGVGSNVLTF
NA,few,TRBV30,TRBJ1-1,TGTGCCTGGAGTGTACCCCGACAGTACACTGAAGCTTTCTTT,CAWSVPRQYTEAFF
NA,NA,TRBV6-1,TRBJ1-5,TGTGCCAGCAGTGTCCCGGGACTTATCAATCAGCCCCAGCATTTT,CASSVPGLINQPQHF
TRBD1,NA,TRBV12-5,TRBJ2-1,TGTGCTAGTGGTTTACAGGGGTATGAGCAGTTCTTC,CASGLQGYEQFF
NA,few,TRBV7-2,TRBJ2-7,TGTGCCAGCAGCTTACGCTCCTACGAGCAGTACTTC,CASSLRSYEQYF
NA,NA,TRBV30,TRBJ1-6,TGTGCCTGGAGCACAGGGTCTTCACCCCTCCACTTT,CAWSTGSSPLHF
NA,NA,TRBV11-2,TRBJ2-2,TGTGCCAGCAGTTTTAGGGGGGGTAGGGACACCGGGGAGCTGTTTTTT,CASSFRGGRDTGELFF
TRBD2,NA,TRBV19,TRBJ2-5,TGTGCCAGTAGTCTTCTAGCGGGGGGACAACAAGAGACCCAGTACTTC,CASSLLAGGQQETQYF
TRBD1,NA,TRBV11-2,TRBJ2-3,TGTGCCAGCAGCTTCCGGGACAGTCGAAATACGCAGTATTTT,CASSFRDSRNTQYF
TRBD1,NA,TRBV30,TRBJ2-1,TGTGCCTGGAGCCCGGGACAGGCATATCGCGAGCAGTTCTTC,CAWSPGQAYREQFF